Below, 27 T cell receptor beta chains from the same sample are listed, as sequenced in a study of early T cells in non-severe SARS-CoV-2 infection. Using its own MiXCR run on the 5' RACE reads, TCRdb lists one record per CDR3 protein. The sample lists 20,000 to 25,000 distinct CDR3 sequences, 4.5% to 7% occurring once. The sequenced sample was whole blood. Receptors were obtained from an adult who was a healthcare worker with PCR-confirmed SARS-CoV-2 infection or an uninfected control (not recorded which).

This clonotype appeared many times. The chain combines TRBV6-5 with TRBJ1-2; the D gene is possibly TRBD1 (5 bases). The CDR3 totals 15 residues. V was shortened by 2 bases and J by 4 bases, with 14 bases between the two germline ends. Looked up from germline, CDR1 is MNHEY and CDR2 is SVGAGI. The DNA for the CDR3 is TGTGCCAGCAGTTACACCCCTGGGGGTATCTATGGCTACACCTTC. Its protein product is CASSYTPGGIYGYTF.

This clonotype showed up many times. This chain uses TRBV19 with TRBJ2-3; D unclear. The germline CDR1 and CDR2 sequences are LNHDA and SQIVND (reference sequence). This CDR3 is 13 amino acids long. Deletions cut 6 bases from V and 0 bases from J, with 7 bases between. CDR3 coding DNA: TGTGCCAGTAGCCGTCTCAGCACAGATACGCAGTATTTT. This gives the protein CASSRLSTDTQYF.

This clonotype was observed a handful of times. This chain links TRBV29-1 with TRBJ2-3, with 8 bases matching TRBD2. The CDR3 runs to 15 residues. V was clipped by 7 bases and J by 2 bases; unmatched bases: 11. Per germline, CDR1 SQVTM and CDR2 ANQGSEA. The DNA of the CDR3 is TGCAGCGGAGGGACTAGTGCCGACCCCACAGATACGCAGTATTTT. It specifies CSGGTSADPTDTQYF.

This clonotype was picked up many times. The chain joins TRBV7-9 to TRBJ1-6; D call uncertain. Trimming left V 5 bases short and J 3 bases short, with 14 bases between. Germline V CDR1 and CDR2: SEHNR, FQNEAQ (reference sequence). The CDR3 sequence is 16 residues long. CDR3 amino acids: CASSPGKGVYNSPLHF. As DNA, the CDR3 is TGTGCCAGCAGCCCCGGGAAGGGAGTCTATAATTCACCCCTCCACTTT.

In its sample, this clonotype was seen many times. The genes are TRBV12-3 or TRBV12-4 and TRBJ2-2, with 9 bases fitting TRBD1. This CDR3 has 16 amino acids. V dropped 2 bases and J dropped 1; count of bases not matched to a gene: 2. CDR3 DNA: TGTGCCAGCAGTTTAACGGGACAGGGGAACACCGGGGAGCTGTTTTTT. This encodes CASSLTGQGNTGELFF.

In this sample, this clonotype turned up many times. The chain combines TRBV10-1 with TRBJ2-5; 9 bases are a match to TRBD2. The CDR3 runs to 15 residues. CDR1 and CDR2 (germline): WNHNN, SYGVQD (reference sequence). Trimming at V came to 4 bases and at J to 1 base, leaving 4 bases not matched to a gene. The CDR3 coding sequence is TGCGCCAGCAGTGCAAGCGGGGGGACCCAAGAGACCCAGTACTTC. The encoded protein is CASSASGGTQETQYF.

This clonotype was counted at least ten times. This chain joins TRBV5-4 and TRBJ2-2; TRBD2 matches 11 bases. J gave up 2 bases and V 1 base, and 4 bases lay outside the gene matches. Germline loops: CDR1 SGHNT, CDR2 YYREEE (reference sequence). The CDR3 is 17 residues long. The CDR3 reads CASSLPGLAGNTGELFF. The DNA of the CDR3 is TGTGCCAGCAGCTTGCCTGGACTAGCGGGCAACACCGGGGAGCTGTTTTTT.

This clonotype was seen more than once but under ten times. The rearrangement joins TRBV20-1 to TRBJ2-3, with 10 bases that match TRBD2. The germline CDR1 and CDR2 sequences are DFQATT and SNEGSKA (reference sequence). Trimming removed 6 bases from V and 6 bases from J; junction bases left unmatched: 12. The CDR3 has 15 amino acids. The CDR3 loop is CSAQNSGGAWDTQYF. The CDR3 nucleotides are TGCAGTGCCCAAAACAGCGGGGGGGCCTGGGATACGCAGTATTTT.

This clonotype is categorized as medium-sized. V is TRBV10-2 and J is TRBJ1-6, with a possible D match to TRBD1 (6 bases). Germline values: CDR1 WSHSY, CDR2 SAAADI. The length of the CDR3 is 15 residues. The V end lost 9 bases, the J end lost 9 bases, and 21 bases lay between the germline ends. The CDR3 DNA is TGCGCCAGACCCGACGGCAGGGGTGGAGGTTCACCCCTCCACTTT. Amino acid sequence: CARPDGRGGGSPLHF.

This clonotype turned up a few times. The V call is TRBV7-8, the J call TRBJ2-5, with a tentative D call TRBD2 (5 bases). V was clipped by 5 bases and J by 3 bases, with 13 bases between them. Germline V CDR1 and CDR2: SGHVS, FQNEAQ. This CDR3 spans 14 amino acids. CDR3 region: CASSANGLKETQYF. In nucleotides, the CDR3 is TGTGCCAGCAGCGCAAACGGACTCAAAGAGACCCAGTACTTC.

This clonotype was seen repeatedly, ten times or more. The chain is built from TRBV28 and TRBJ2-3; TRBD2 agrees at 11 bases. Germline assignment: CDR1 MDHEN and CDR2 SYDVKM. Unmatched junction bases numbered 9, after V lost 8 bases and J lost 2 bases. The CDR3 length is 16 residues. The CDR3 loop reads CASLGASGGITDTQYF. The DNA of the CDR3 is TGTGCCAGCTTGGGGGCTAGCGGGGGGATCACAGATACGCAGTATTTT.

In this sample, this clonotype turned up many times. This chain uses TRBV2 with TRBJ2-7, with TRBD1 matching over 9 bases. The CDR3 consists of 16 residues. V shed 5 bases and J 3 bases; nucleotides not matched to a gene: 11. CDR1 and CDR2 from the germline V gene are SNHLY and FYNNEI. The CDR3 DNA is TGTGCCAGCAGTCCCTGGACAGGGGAGAGTTACTACGAGCAGTACTTC. Translated, it gives CASSPWTGESYYEQYF.

This clonotype has more than one count but fewer than ten. J is TRBJ2-1 and V is TRBV18; 10 bases agree with TRBD2. This CDR3 contains 15 residues. J lost 6 bases, V lost 6 bases, and 8 bases had no gene match. Germline CDR1 and CDR2: KGHSH and LQKENI. CDR3 protein: CASSPSGGPLNEQFF. Here the CDR3 DNA reads TGTGCCAGCTCCCCTAGCGGGGGCCCGCTCAATGAGCAGTTCTTC.

This clonotype was seen repeatedly, ten times or more. The V gene is TRBV12-3 or TRBV12-4, the J gene TRBJ2-5; TRBD2 agrees at 9 bases. V lost 6 bases to trimming and J lost 3 bases; unmatched junction nucleotides: 8. This CDR3 contains 15 residues. CDR3 nucleotide sequence: TGTGCCAGCAGCCCCCAAAGCGGGGGGAAAGAGACCCAGTACTTC. This codes for CASSPQSGGKETQYF.

This clonotype occurred a few times. V gene TRBV3-1 combines with J gene TRBJ2-7; possible D gene TRBD2, 6 bases. Trimming removed 1 base from V and 2 bases from J, with 9 bases in between. Germline CDR1 LGHDT, CDR2 YNNKEL (reference sequence). The CDR3 is made up of 14 amino acids. CDR3 DNA: TGTGCCAGCAGCCAAGTGGGGGGTACCTACGAGCAGTACTTC. Translation gives CASSQVGGTYEQYF.

The J gene is TRBJ1-1, the V gene TRBV6-1, with D perhaps TRBD1 (5 bases). The germline V gene encodes CDR1 MNHNS and CDR2 SASEGT. Trimming took 6 bases from V and 1 from J, leaving 15 bases between them. CDR3 length: 15 residues. CDR3 nucleotides: TGTGCCAGCAGGATGCAGGGCTCGGGGAACACTGAAGCTTTCTTT. Its translation is CASRMQGSGNTEAFF.

This clonotype was found many times. This chain connects TRBV7-2 to TRBJ1-6, with 11 bases matching TRBD1. The CDR3 is 15 residues long. Per germline, CDR1 SGHTA and CDR2 FQGNSA. The V gene end was trimmed by 3 bases and the J gene end by 10 bases; junction bases not matched to a gene: 5. The chain's CDR3 is CASSFWTGGGSPLHF. CDR3 nucleotides: TGTGCCAGCAGCTTTTGGACAGGGGGCGGGTCACCCCTCCACTTT.

This clonotype came up a few times. V and J are TRBV10-1 and TRBJ1-1; D uncertain. The CDR3 is 15 residues long. Trimming took 0 bases from V and 5 from J, leaving 13 bases between them. Germline CDR1 and CDR2: WNHNN and SYGVQD (reference sequence). In nucleotides, the CDR3 is TGCGCCAGCAGTGAGTCGCGGTGGATGGGGACTGAAGCTTTCTTT. It yields the protein CASSESRWMGTEAFF.

This clonotype was observed at least ten times. This sequence joins TRBV10-1 and TRBJ2-3; 12 nucleotides match TRBD2. V was pared by 8 bases and J by 0 bases, with 6 bases of the junction left unmatched. Per germline, CDR1 WNHNN and CDR2 SYGVQD (reference sequence). This CDR3 contains 16 residues. CDR3 DNA: TGCGCCAGCTCTGAGCTAGCGGGGGGGAGCACAGATACGCAGTATTTT. Amino acid sequence: CASSELAGGSTDTQYF.

Sample share makes this clonotype medium-sized (0.01 to 0.1%). The rearrangement links TRBV20-1 to TRBJ2-1; the match to TRBD1 covers 9 bases. Germline V lookup: CDR1 DFQATT, CDR2 SNEGSKA (reference sequence). This CDR3 region has 12 residues. The trim removed 0 bases at V and 16 bases at J, leaving 7 bases unmatched. CDR3: CSAREQGAIEFF. In nucleotides, the CDR3 is TGCAGTGCTAGAGAACAGGGGGCGATCGAATTCTTC.

In its sample, this clonotype was seen many times. The chain joins TRBV28 to TRBJ1-3; 7 nucleotides match TRBD1. CDR1 MDHEN and CDR2 SYDVKM come from the germline V gene. This CDR3 is 20 amino acids long. V lost 5 bases to trimming and J lost 3 bases; unmatched junction nucleotides: 22. The CDR3 region is CASSRNGIGGRGSVGNTIYF. For the CDR3, the DNA is TGTGCCAGCAGTCGTAACGGTATCGGAGGCAGGGGGTCTGTTGGAAACACCATATATTTT.

This clonotype showed up many times. The rearrangement joins TRBV7-2 to TRBJ1-2; 7 bases map to TRBD1. Per germline, CDR1 SGHTA and CDR2 FQGNSA. CDR3 length: 14 amino acids. V gave up 5 bases and J gave up 7 bases; unmatched junction bases: 10. The CDR3 region has the DNA TGTGCCAGCAGCCCAGACTACAGGGGTCCTGGCTACACCTTC. This translates into CASSPDYRGPGYTF.

This clonotype has more than one count but fewer than ten. The chain employs TRBV12-3 or TRBV12-4 and TRBJ1-2; tentative D call: TRBD1 (5 bases). V lost 5 bases and J 3 bases, leaving 13 bases between the germline ends. CDR3 length: 14 amino acids. The DNA of the CDR3 is TGTGCCAGCAGTGGGTTTGACAGCTACTATGGCTACACCTTC. Translating gives CASSGFDSYYGYTF.

This clonotype occurred many times. CDR3 protein: CSARDIRAGTGELFF. DNA for the CDR3: TGCAGTGCTAGAGATATCCGGGCGGGCACCGGGGAGCTGTTTTTT. The chain has TRBV20-1 and TRBJ2-2, with D possibly being TRBD2 (5 bases). Germline values: CDR1 DFQATT, CDR2 SNEGSKA (reference sequence). Trimming removed 0 bases at V and 4 bases at J, with 12 bases between. The CDR3 totals 15 residues.

This clonotype showed up just a few times. This sequence joins TRBV12-3 or TRBV12-4 and TRBJ2-7, with 11 bases identical to TRBD1. Trimming at V came to 5 bases and at J to 6 bases, leaving 6 bases not matched to a gene. This CDR3 is 14 amino acids long. DNA for the CDR3: TGTGCCAGCAGTCGGACAGGGGGCATTTCCGAGCAGTACTTC. Its translation: CASSRTGGISEQYF.

The chain links TRBV6-6 to TRBJ1-4; TRBD1 agrees at 12 bases. This CDR3 comprises 15 residues. Germline V gives CDR1 MNHNY, CDR2 SVGAGI (reference sequence). Losses at the gene ends were 2 bases for V and 8 bases for J; bases not matched to a gene: 3. The CDR3 is CASSYGGTGGEKLFF. CDR3 coding DNA: TGTGCCAGCAGTTACGGGGGGACAGGGGGCGAAAAACTGTTTTTT.

This clonotype was picked up many times. This chain connects TRBV6-5 to TRBJ2-1; no clear D gene. This CDR3 has 15 residues. Germline V CDR1 and CDR2: MNHEY, SVGAGI. With 7 bases removed from V and 7 bases from J, the gap between germline ends came to 20 bases. This CDR3 reads CASTHARSARNEQFF. CDR3 DNA: TGTGCCAGCACTCACGCTAGATCAGCTAGGAATGAGCAGTTCTTC.